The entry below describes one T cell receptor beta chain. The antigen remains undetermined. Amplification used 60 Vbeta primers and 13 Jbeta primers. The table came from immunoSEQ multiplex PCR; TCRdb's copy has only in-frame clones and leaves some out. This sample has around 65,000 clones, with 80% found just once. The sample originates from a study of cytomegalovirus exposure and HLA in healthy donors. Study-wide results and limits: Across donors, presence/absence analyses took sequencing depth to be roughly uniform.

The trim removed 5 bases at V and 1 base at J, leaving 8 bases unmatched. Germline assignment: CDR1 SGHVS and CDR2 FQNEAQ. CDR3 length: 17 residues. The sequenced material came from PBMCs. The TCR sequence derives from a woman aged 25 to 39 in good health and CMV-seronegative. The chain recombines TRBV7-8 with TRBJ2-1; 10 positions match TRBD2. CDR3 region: CASSLKAGGPSYNEQFF. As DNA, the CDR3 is TGTGCCAGCAGCCTGAAAGCGGGAGGGCCGTCCTACAATGAGCAGTTCTTC.